This TCR beta chain appears in the sequencing data of a study of CD8 T cells in ankylosing spondylitis. Study-wide findings and caveats: As reported, disease-linked clones showed significant enrichment in matched ankylosing spondylitis synovial fluid.

Preparation of TCR beta libraries was done by quantitative 5'-RACE with molecular barcodes. TCRdb recomputed calls from the 5' RACE reads with MiXCR, one row per CDR3 protein. Among 160,000 or so distinct CDR3 sequences listed, 9.8% were seen once. In germline, CDR1 is SQVTM, CDR2 ANQGSEA. The CDR3 is 12 residues long. The V gene lost 6 bases and the J gene lost 0 bases, with 3 bases spanning the gap. A word on this clonotype: What it binds is unknown.

The rearrangement uses TRBV29-1 and TRBJ2-6, with no clear D. Sequencing used blood, either unsorted or a sorted T cell fraction (not recorded which). This receptor was identified in a female donor with ankylosing spondylitis or in good health (not recorded which). CDR3 residues: CSVGSGANVLTF. The CDR3 DNA reads TGCAGCGTGGGCTCTGGGGCCAACGTCCTGACTTTC.